These 21 T cell receptor beta chains were all obtained from the same sample, sequenced in a study of response to subunit inactivated influenza vaccine. TCRdb re-called the RT-PCR reads through MiXCR, storing one row per CDR3 protein. Here the sample spans hundreds of thousands of distinct CDR3 sequences, approximately 12% being singletons. This specimen consisted of PBMCs from blood, obtained on the day of vaccination. These receptor sequences come from a man aged 50 to 60 who received an inactivated influenza vaccine.

This clonotype appeared many times. The chain joins TRBV6-1 to TRBJ1-3; TRBD1 matches 12 bases. Germline-derived CDR1 and CDR2 are MNHNS and SASEGT. V trimming: 6 bases; J trimming: 2 bases; junction bases outside the gene matches: 5. The CDR3 length is 16 residues. This CDR3 is CASRSGTGGTGNTIYF. Written as DNA, the CDR3 is TGTGCCAGCAGGTCCGGGACAGGGGGCACTGGAAACACCATATATTTT.

This clonotype appeared many times. The chain is built from TRBV12-3 or TRBV12-4 and TRBJ2-2, with a possible D match to TRBD1 (8 bases). The CDR3 runs 18 residues. Trimming shortened V by 7 bases and J by 1 base, and 22 bases separated the two germline ends. The CDR3 region is CASKADREGGLNTGELFF. CDR3 DNA: TGTGCCAGCAAAGCGGACAGGGAGGGGGGTTTGAACACCGGGGAGCTGTTTTTT.

This clonotype was seen more than once but under ten times. V usage is TRBV27 and J usage is TRBJ2-6; the D is unclear. CDR1 and CDR2 (germline): MNHEY, SMNVEV (reference sequence). Trimming took 5 bases from V and 0 from J, leaving 14 bases between them. The CDR3 contains 17 residues. CDR3 coding DNA: TGTGCCAGCAGTGACACGAAAGTCTTCTCTGGGGCCAACGTCCTGACTTTC. This translates into CASSDTKVFSGANVLTF.

The chain combines TRBV5-1 with TRBJ2-3; D is ambiguous. Germline CDR1 is SGHRS and CDR2 is YFSETQ. Trimming cost V 4 bases and J 0 bases, with 12 bases left between them. This CDR3 is 15 amino acids long. The DNA for the CDR3 is TGCGCCAGCAGCCGCGTTGGGCAGAGCACAGATACGCAGTATTTT. Protein: CASSRVGQSTDTQYF.

This clonotype came up many times. The rearrangement links TRBV12-3 or TRBV12-4 to TRBJ1-5; D is unclear. The CDR3 has 14 residues. Trimming stripped 5 bases from V and 0 bases from J, with 8 bases between. The CDR3 DNA reads TGTGCCAGCAGTCCGGGTCTTAGCAATCAGCCCCAGCATTTT. Protein: CASSPGLSNQPQHF.

The chain combines TRBV9 with TRBJ2-3; 8 nucleotides match TRBD2. Losses at the gene ends were 0 bases for V and 6 bases for J; bases not matched to a gene: 9. CDR1 is SGDLS and CDR2 is YYNGEE in the germline V gene. The CDR3 is 16 amino acids. CDR3 amino acids: CASSVAAGLAGDTQYF. The CDR3 DNA reads as TGTGCCAGCAGCGTAGCAGCAGGGCTAGCGGGCGATACGCAGTATTTT.

This clonotype appeared a few times. The genes are TRBV15 and TRBJ2-1; 12 bases are a match to TRBD2. V was pared by 1 base and J by 16 bases, with 8 bases of the junction left unmatched. The CDR3 spans 14 residues. Germline V CDR1 and CDR2: LNHNV, YYDKDF (reference sequence). The CDR3 DNA is TGTGCCACCAGCAGAGCACTAGCGGGGGGAATCGGATTCTTC. This codes for CATSRALAGGIGFF. Full variable domain (missing parts from reference TRBV15 and TRBJ2-1): DAMVIQNPRYQVTQFGKPVTLSCSQTLNHNVMYWYQQKSSQAPKLLFHYYDKDFNNEADTPDNFQSRRPNTSFCFLDIRSPGLGDTAMYLCATSRALAGGIGFFGPGTRLTVL.

In its sample, this clonotype was seen many times. The rearrangement uses TRBV12-3 or TRBV12-4 and TRBJ2-7, with TRBD2 as a possible D gene (7 bases). Trimming shortened V by 2 bases and J by 3 bases, and 11 bases separated the two germline ends. The CDR3 is 14 residues long. The DNA for the CDR3 is TGTGCCAGCAGTTTAAGGGGGGGGCTCTACGAGCAGTACTTC. Translating gives CASSLRGGLYEQYF.

This clonotype was picked up a small number of times. The V and J genes are TRBV5-6 and TRBJ2-4; D tentatively reads TRBD1 or TRBD2 (5 bases each). Germline values: CDR1 SGHDT, CDR2 YYEEEE. The CDR3 has 17 residues. The ends were cut back, 2 bases at V and 1 base at J, with 16 bases in the middle. The CDR3 loop is CASSFMINEGAKNIQYF. CDR3 sequence (DNA): TGTGCCAGCAGCTTCATGATTAACGAGGGGGCCAAAAACATTCAGTACTTC.

The rearrangement links TRBV7-9 to TRBJ2-3, with 8 bases matching TRBD2. Germline CDR1 SEHNR, CDR2 FQNEAQ (reference sequence). Unmatched junction bases numbered 3, after V lost 5 bases and J lost 2 bases. CDR3 length equals 14 residues. The CDR3: CASSREGLTDTQYF. The CDR3 DNA reads TGTGCCAGCAGCCGGGAGGGCCTCACAGATACGCAGTATTTT.

The chain couples TRBV4-1 to TRBJ1-5; 9 nucleotides match TRBD1. The CDR3 spans 17 residues. V shed 4 bases, J shed 5 bases, and the junction held 12 bases outside the gene matches. Germline V gene data show CDR1 as MGHRA and CDR2 as YSYEKL. DNA of the CDR3: TGCGCCAGCAGCCGGACACTCCGGGACAGGGAATATCAGCCCCAGCATTTT. Its protein product is CASSRTLRDREYQPQHF.

This clonotype was observed a few times. The chain combines TRBV20-1 with TRBJ2-1; D is undetermined. Trimming removed 3 bases from V and 0 bases from J, with 9 bases in between. The CDR3 runs 14 residues. Germline CDR1 reads DFQATT; CDR2 reads SNEGSKA (reference sequence). This chain's CDR3 is CSASWGASYNEQFF. CDR3 bases: TGCAGTGCTAGTTGGGGTGCCTCCTACAATGAGCAGTTCTTC.

The V call is TRBV28, the J call TRBJ2-3, with D perhaps being TRBD1 or TRBD2 (5 bases each). The CDR3 is 15 residues long. Germline V gene sequence: CDR1 MDHEN, CDR2 SYDVKM. Trimming cost V 1 base and J 0 bases, with 8 bases left between them. CDR3 in DNA: TGTGCCAGCAGTTTATTATGGGGGAGCACAGATACGCAGTATTTT. Its translation: CASSLLWGSTDTQYF.

Only a few counts were recorded for this clonotype. The chain is built from TRBV2 and TRBJ2-1; unclear D gene. V dropped 2 bases and J dropped 15 bases, with 11 bases sitting between them. CDR3 length: 11 amino acids. Germline assignment: CDR1 SNHLY and CDR2 FYNNEI. The CDR3 nucleotides read TGTGCCAGCAGTGAAACGGAAACTCGGTTCTTC. It yields the protein CASSETETRFF.

The chain couples TRBV19 to TRBJ2-7; D is uncertain. V was cut by 6 bases and J by 7 bases, with 16 bases left in between. Germline CDR1 and CDR2: LNHDA and SQIVND (reference sequence). The CDR3 totals 13 residues. CDR3 residues: CASSNTMGYEQYF. The CDR3 bases are TGTGCCAGTAGCAACACTATGGGCTATGAGCAGTACTTC.

The chain links TRBV4-3 to TRBJ1-2; a weak D match, TRBD1 (5 bases). Germline V gives CDR1 LGHNA, CDR2 YSLEER. This CDR3 comprises 14 residues. Trimming shortened V by 3 bases and J by 4 bases, and 12 bases separated the two germline ends. In DNA form, the CDR3 reads TGCGCCAGCAGCCACGGGGACGGACCCTATGGCTACACCTTC. Protein sequence: CASSHGDGPYGYTF.

This clonotype was detected ten times or more. The V gene is TRBV29-1, the J gene TRBJ2-7; D is undetermined. Germline V lookup: CDR1 SQVTM, CDR2 ANQGSEA. The V and J ends lost 8 bases and 3 bases respectively, with 14 bases between them. The CDR3 is 12 amino acids. The CDR3 bases are TGCAGCACCCGAACAGTGAACTACGAGCAGTACTTC. It translates to CSTRTVNYEQYF.

This clonotype was recorded a few times. This chain connects TRBV5-6 to TRBJ1-5; 9 positions agree with TRBD1. The V segment lost 3 bases and the J segment 6 bases; nucleotides outside the gene matches: 10. The CDR3 has 16 residues. The germline V gene has CDR1 SGHDT and CDR2 YYEEEE. The CDR3 DNA sequence: TGTGCCAGCAGCTCGTTAGGGACAGGGCTGGGTCAGCCCCAGCATTTT. Its protein is CASSSLGTGLGQPQHF.

This clonotype has ten or more counts. The chain recombines TRBV5-6 with TRBJ1-3; no definite D call. Per the germline V gene, CDR1 is SGHDT and CDR2 is YYEEEE. This CDR3 region has 15 residues. Trimming removed 2 bases from V and 0 bases from J, with 9 bases in between. As DNA, the CDR3 is TGTGCCAGCAGCTTATCCGCCAGCTCTGGAAACACCATATATTTT. It is translated as CASSLSASSGNTIYF.

This clonotype was counted between two and nine times. The chain has TRBV28 and TRBJ2-5; 8 positions agree with TRBD2. The V and J ends lost 2 bases and 3 bases, in that order; junction bases with no gene match: 5. CDR1 and CDR2 (germline): MDHEN, SYDVKM. The CDR3 runs to 15 residues. In nucleotides, the CDR3 is TGTGCCAGCAGTTTAGGGAGTAGCGGGAAAGAGACCCAGTACTTC. Its translation is CASSLGSSGKETQYF.

The sample holds one count of this clonotype. The J gene is TRBJ2-1, the V gene TRBV30, with 12 bases fitting TRBD2. Germline V CDR1 and CDR2: GTSNPN, SVGIG (reference sequence). J was trimmed by 10 bases and V by 5 bases; bases with no gene match: 9. The CDR3 is 14 residues long. The CDR3 protein is CAWRLAGGPREQFF. As DNA, the CDR3 is TGTGCCTGGCGGCTAGCGGGGGGGCCCAGAGAGCAGTTCTTC.